The T cell receptor (beta chain) described here comes from a study of cytomegalovirus exposure and HLA in healthy donors. V dropped 4 bases and J dropped 9; count of bases not matched to a gene: 11. The CDR3 extends over 16 amino acids. Germline CDR1 SGHNT, CDR2 YYREEE (reference sequence). Method: immunoSEQ multiplex PCR; TCRdb's copy keeps in-frame clones and lacks some. The table has 150,000 to 200,000 clones, around 84% seen once; the top ten hold roughly 7.5%. This TCR was recovered from a man aged 18 to 35 in good health and CMV-seropositive. Sequenced sample: PBMCs. The chain links TRBV5-4 to TRBJ2-5, with 14 bases aligning to TRBD2. The chain's CDR3 is CASSLTLTSGRAAQYF. The CDR3 nucleotides read TGTGCCAGCAGCCTAACCTTGACTAGCGGGAGGGCGGCCCAGTACTTC.